Each of the 30 T cell receptor beta chains below was sequenced from the same sample in a study of T-cell reconstitution after alpha-beta-depleted transplantation in children. TCRbeta library construction was performed incorporating unique molecular identifiers. TCRdb independently ran MiXCR on the PCR reads; one entry per CDR3 protein. The profile shows about 400,000 distinct CDR3 sequences, around 21% of them singletons. Sample: PBMCs from the stem cell graft donor, taken from the stem cell graft. The receptors come from a human donor who donated a stem cell graft to a child with acute myeloid leukemia.

This rearrangement joins TRBV6-1 to TRBJ1-4; 10 nucleotides align to TRBD1. The ends lost 6 bases at V and 6 bases at J; junction bases unmatched: 16. This CDR3 contains 18 residues. From germline, CDR1 is MNHNS and CDR2 SASEGT. The CDR3 protein is CASRTHRDRGRADEKLFF. The CDR3 region has the DNA TGTGCCAGCAGAACCCACCGGGACAGGGGAAGGGCGGATGAAAAACTGTTTTTT.

The chain combines TRBV7-9 with TRBJ2-1; D unclear. Germline V gene data show CDR1 as SEHNR and CDR2 as FQNEAQ (reference sequence). V was clipped by 0 bases and J by 8 bases, with 2 bases between them. The CDR3 is 11 residues long. This chain's CDR3 is CASSLAHEQFF. The CDR3 DNA reads TGTGCCAGCAGCTTAGCCCATGAGCAGTTCTTC.

The V and J genes are TRBV12-3 or TRBV12-4 and TRBJ1-2; 8 bases match TRBD1. The length of the CDR3 is 12 residues. The trim removed 10 bases at V and 8 bases at J, leaving 9 bases unmatched. DNA for the CDR3: TGTGCCACCGCCGACAGGGGAGGCGGCTACACCTTC. It yields the protein CATADRGGGYTF.

The rearrangement joins TRBV7-2 to TRBJ2-1; D may be TRBD2 (6 bases). The V gene's germline CDR1 is SGHTA and CDR2 FQGNSA. The CDR3 has 13 amino acids. Trimming left V 5 bases short and J 7 bases short, with 12 bases between. The CDR3 DNA is TGTGCCAGCAGCCCCGGCGGGATAAATGAGCAGTTCTTC. This translates into CASSPGGINEQFF. Combining the CDR3 with reference TRBV7-2 and TRBJ2-1 gives the whole variable domain GAGVSQSPSNKVTEKGKDVELRCDPISGHTALYWYRQSLGQGLEFLIYFQGNSAPDKSGLPSDRFSAERTGGSVSTLTIQRTQQEDSAVYLCASSPGGINEQFFGPGTRLTVL.

About this clonotype: A much larger clone lies a single base off, so this may be a read error. This chain links TRBV7-9 with TRBJ2-5; 14 bases align to TRBD2. V lost 5 bases to trimming and J lost 7 bases; unmatched junction nucleotides: 3. The germline V gene has CDR1 SEHNR and CDR2 FQNEAQ (reference sequence). The CDR3 contains 14 residues. In nucleotides, the CDR3 is TGTGCCAGCAGCCCGACTAGCGGGAGGGCGACCCAGTACTTC. Translated: CASSPTSGRATQYF.

The chain couples TRBV5-1 to TRBJ2-7; TRBD2 matches 10 bases. Losses at the gene ends were 0 bases for V and 3 bases for J; bases not matched to a gene: 3. Germline CDR1 reads SGHRS; CDR2 reads YFSETQ. The CDR3 is 15 amino acids. CDR3 sequence: CASSLETSGNYEQYF. The CDR3 coding sequence is TGCGCCAGCAGCTTGGAAACTAGCGGGAACTACGAGCAGTACTTC.

The genes are TRBV4-3 and TRBJ2-7, with TRBD1 matching 8 bases. Looked up from germline, CDR1 is LGHNA and CDR2 is YSLEER. The CDR3 spans 16 residues. The junction had 7 bases not matched to a gene; V was cut back by 3 bases and J by 0 bases. CDR3 in DNA: TGCGCCAGCAGCCATGAGACAGGGGCCCTCTCCTACGAGCAGTACTTC. The encoded protein is CASSHETGALSYEQYF.

This clonotype was detected only once. The chain combines TRBV28 with TRBJ2-1, with 11 positions matching TRBD1. The CDR3 spans 14 residues. Germline CDR1 MDHEN, CDR2 SYDVKM. V lost 4 bases, J lost 6 bases, and 2 bases stayed unmatched. CDR3 coding DNA: TGTGCCAGCAGTTCTGGACAGGGGGCCAATGAGCAGTTCTTC. Its translation: CASSSGQGANEQFF.

This clonotype was detected only once. The chain links TRBV12-3 or TRBV12-4 to TRBJ2-1; D unresolved. Trimming took 3 bases from V and 5 from J, leaving 8 bases between them. This CDR3 has 13 amino acids. CDR3 bases: TGTGCCAGCAGTTTCAGTAATGACAATGAGCAGTTCTTC. It yields the protein CASSFSNDNEQFF.

This chain uses TRBV29-1 with TRBJ2-5, with a weak D call TRBD2 (6 bases). Between the trimmed V and J ends, which lost 6 bases and 5 bases, there was a span of 16 bases. Germline values: CDR1 SQVTM, CDR2 ANQGSEA. This CDR3 comprises 13 residues. CDR3 sequence: CSVGWGRTETQYF. The DNA of the CDR3 is TGCAGCGTGGGCTGGGGGAGGACGGAGACCCAGTACTTC.

This sequence joins TRBV29-1 and TRBJ2-1; D may match TRBD1 or TRBD2 (6 bases each). CDR1 SQVTM and CDR2 ANQGSEA come from the germline V gene. Between the trimmed V and J ends, which lost 8 bases and 2 bases, there was a span of 19 bases. The CDR3 covers 15 residues. CDR3 region: CSTVGGQDPYNEQFF. CDR3 sequence (DNA): TGCAGCACTGTAGGGGGGCAGGACCCCTACAATGAGCAGTTCTTC.

The chain couples TRBV12-3 or TRBV12-4 to TRBJ1-2, with 8 positions matching TRBD1. The CDR3 runs to 16 residues. J was trimmed by 2 bases and V by 3 bases; bases with no gene match: 8. The CDR3 sequence is CASSFGTGTGNYGYTF. DNA for the CDR3: TGTGCCAGCAGTTTCGGGACCGGGACAGGAAACTATGGCTACACCTTC.

This clonotype was seen a few times. V gene TRBV4-3 combines with J gene TRBJ2-1, with 10 nucleotides matching TRBD2. The germline V gene has CDR1 LGHNA and CDR2 YSLEER. Germline trimming cut 1 base from V and 9 bases from J; bases unmatched to any gene: 9. The CDR3 is 16 residues long. The CDR3 region has the DNA TGCGCCAGCAGCCAAGTCCCTAGCGGGAGTTTTGGTGAGCAGTTCTTC. Translation gives CASSQVPSGSFGEQFF.

This clonotype was observed a handful of times. The V call is TRBV14, the J call TRBJ2-7; weak D call: TRBD1 (6 bases). Trimming left V 4 bases short and J 4 bases short, with 8 bases between. The length of the CDR3 is 12 residues. Germline V CDR1 and CDR2: SGHDN, FVKESK. The CDR3 here is CASSRTEYEQYF. CDR3 bases: TGTGCCAGCAGCCGGACAGAGTACGAGCAGTACTTC.

The chain recombines TRBV5-1 with TRBJ2-7, with a possible D match to TRBD2 (5 bases). V lost 4 bases and J 1 base, leaving 21 bases between the germline ends. From germline, CDR1 is SGHRS and CDR2 YFSETQ. This CDR3 has 17 residues. In DNA, the CDR3 is TGCGCCAGCAGCCGAGCTAGCCCCCTCGAGACTTCCTACGAGCAGTACTTC. It specifies CASSRASPLETSYEQYF.

This clonotype was found once. One junction end disagrees with the germline gene, perhaps due to a read error. The V gene is TRBV20-1, the J gene TRBJ2-7, with 11 bases lining up with TRBD2. This CDR3 is 19 amino acids long. CDR1 is DFQATT, CDR2 SNEGSKA, per germline (reference sequence). The CDR3 spells CRARDLGDSGRANAHEQYF. For the CDR3, the DNA is TGCAGGGCTAGAGATCTGGGCGATAGCGGGAGGGCCAATGCTCACGAGCAGTACTTC.

Ten or more counts support this clonotype. The V call is TRBV20-1, the J call TRBJ1-4; perhaps TRBD1 as D (5 bases). Trimming shortened V by 2 bases and J by 6 bases, and 10 bases separated the two germline ends. The CDR3 is 13 residues long. Looked up from germline, CDR1 is DFQATT and CDR2 is SNEGSKA (reference sequence). CDR3 DNA: TGCAGTGCTAGATGGGGGGGTGATGAAAAACTGTTTTTT. Protein product: CSARWGGDEKLFF.

The rearrangement uses TRBV7-2 and TRBJ1-5; possible D gene TRBD1, 6 bases. V was pared by 5 bases and J by 8 bases, with 13 bases between. Germline-derived CDR1 and CDR2 are SGHTA and FQGNSA. This CDR3 contains 13 residues. The chain's CDR3 is CASSKNRVEPQHF. CDR3 sequence (DNA): TGTGCCAGCAGCAAAAACAGGGTGGAGCCCCAGCATTTT.

This clonotype was detected only a few times. This chain joins TRBV4-3 and TRBJ1-1; 8 bases fit TRBD1. Losses at the gene ends were 1 base for V and 7 bases for J; bases not matched to a gene: 2. Per the germline V gene, CDR1 is LGHNA and CDR2 is YSLEER. There are 13 residues in the CDR3. The CDR3 DNA follows: TGCGCCAGCAGCCAAGTCAGGGGGCTTGAAGCTTTCTTT. Amino acids: CASSQVRGLEAFF.

This chain connects TRBV20-1 to TRBJ1-6; D is unresolved. Deletions cut 7 bases from V and 9 bases from J, with 16 bases between. The germline CDR1 and CDR2 sequences are DFQATT and SNEGSKA (reference sequence). This CDR3 contains 13 residues. CDR3: CSGSGGESSPLHF. In DNA form, the CDR3 reads TGCAGTGGCAGTGGTGGGGAGAGTTCACCCCTCCACTTT.

This clonotype turned up a few times. The chain carries TRBV6-1 and TRBJ2-7, with TRBD2 as a possible D gene (5 bases). This CDR3 has 14 amino acids. Germline loops: CDR1 MNHNS, CDR2 SASEGT. V shed 4 bases and J shed 6 bases, with 16 bases lying between them. Written as DNA, the CDR3 is TGTGCCAGCAGTGTGCTAGCATTTATTGGCGAGCAGTACTTC. This translates into CASSVLAFIGEQYF.

This clonotype was recorded many times. The gene calls are TRBV7-6 and TRBJ2-1; 8 positions match TRBD2. V gave up 0 bases and J gave up 10 bases; unmatched junction bases: 5. CDR1 and CDR2 (germline): SGHVS, FNYEAQ. The CDR3 sequence is 14 residues long. The CDR3, as DNA: TGTGCCAGCAGCTTAGCTCGGGGGGGCGCCGAGCAGTTCTTC. Its translation is CASSLARGGAEQFF.

A few counts support this clonotype. The J gene is TRBJ1-1, the V gene TRBV5-1; D is unresolved. This CDR3 is built from 16 residues. Germline loops: CDR1 SGHRS, CDR2 YFSETQ. The V gene lost 1 base and the J gene lost 1 base, with 14 bases spanning the gap. This CDR3 reads CASSLSLVAWNTEAFF. CDR3 DNA sequence: TGCGCCAGCAGCTTGAGTTTAGTTGCCTGGAACACTGAAGCTTTCTTT.

The chain has TRBV12-3 or TRBV12-4 and TRBJ1-6; D is undetermined. Trimming took 6 bases from V and 10 from J, leaving 13 bases between them. The CDR3 spans 13 residues. Here the CDR3 reads CASRSGPISPLHF. CDR3 nucleotide sequence: TGTGCCAGCAGATCAGGCCCTATATCACCCCTCCACTTT.

This clonotype was seen at least ten times. V usage is TRBV5-5 and J usage is TRBJ2-1; D gene ambiguous. The CDR3 covers 12 residues. Trimming left V 0 bases short and J 9 bases short, with 7 bases between. The germline CDR1 and CDR2 sequences are SGHKS and YYEKEE (reference sequence). CDR3 DNA: TGTGCCAGCAGCTTGGGATCTGGTGAGCAGTTCTTC. Encoded protein: CASSLGSGEQFF.

This clonotype was observed many times. The genes are TRBV29-1 and TRBJ2-7, with 8 positions matching TRBD2. The CDR3 loop spans 13 amino acids. Germline V gives CDR1 SQVTM, CDR2 ANQGSEA. With V trimmed by 4 bases and J by 3 bases, 5 bases remained unmatched. Here the CDR3 reads CSVASGRVYEQYF. CDR3 bases: TGCAGCGTTGCCAGCGGGAGAGTCTACGAGCAGTACTTC.

The chain is built from TRBV7-9 and TRBJ1-3, with no clear D. In germline, CDR1 is SEHNR, CDR2 FQNEAQ (reference sequence). The ends were cut back, 1 base at V and 0 bases at J, with 7 bases in the middle. This CDR3 is 15 amino acids long. CDR3 nucleotide sequence: TGTGCCAGCAGCTTAGTACCCAACTCTGGAAACACCATATATTTT. Amino acids: CASSLVPNSGNTIYF.

This chain connects TRBV4-1 to TRBJ2-7; 10 positions match TRBD2. This CDR3 spans 17 amino acids. Germline CDR1 reads MGHRA; CDR2 reads YSYEKL. Trimming removed 0 bases from V and 7 bases from J; junction bases left unmatched: 12. Here the CDR3 DNA reads TGCGCCAGCAGCCAAGATCGGCTAGCGGGAGTTAACTCGGAGCAGTACTTC. It encodes CASSQDRLAGVNSEQYF.

This clonotype was picked up a small number of times. CDR3 amino acids: CASSFGGSGEQFF. The CDR3 DNA is TGTGCCAGCAGCTTCGGGGGTAGCGGGGAGCAGTTCTTC. J is TRBJ2-1 and V is TRBV7-6; 7 bases are a match to TRBD2. Looked up from germline, CDR1 is SGHVS and CDR2 is FNYEAQ. V lost 3 bases and J lost 10; bases outside the gene matches: 6. The CDR3 length is 13 residues.

This clonotype occurred many times. The chain carries TRBV7-2 and TRBJ2-1; D uncertain. The V and J ends lost 0 bases and 6 bases respectively, with 6 bases between them. This CDR3 has 13 residues. Germline-derived CDR1 and CDR2 are SGHTA and FQGNSA. CDR3 protein: CASSLATFNEQFF. The CDR3 bases are TGTGCCAGCAGCTTAGCGACGTTCAATGAGCAGTTCTTC.